This T cell receptor (beta chain) was obtained from a study of T cell responses to AZD1222 COVID-19 vaccine. Study results and caveats: Donors in the cohort were predominantly white British and more often female, and clonal diversity was possibly underestimated.

Regarding this clone: Its antigen remains unknown.

Trimming removed 2 bases from V and 8 bases from J, with 12 bases in between. The CDR3 length is 14 residues. Germline V gene data show CDR1 as MDHEN and CDR2 as SYDVKM. Measured with immunoSEQ multiplex PCR; TCRdb has only the in-frame clones, and not every one. This sample has 55,000 to 80,000 clones, with roughly 80% found just once. The clonotype was recovered from an adult in good health. The specimen was peripheral blood, collected on day 0 of AZD1222 vaccination. The rearrangement uses TRBV28 and TRBJ1-4; D not certain. The CDR3 sequence: CASSLIGVQEKLFF. In DNA form, the CDR3 reads TGTGCCAGCAGTTTAATTGGGGTTCAAGAAAAACTGTTTTTT.